The present T cell receptor (beta chain) was sequenced within a study of radiation and T cells in renal cell carcinoma. To note about this clone: Its antigen is unknown.

Time point reported: blood 2 weeks post-SBRT. The treatment was: 15 Gy SBRT to primary tumor, nephrectomy 4 weeks later. Method: immunoSEQ multiplex PCR; TCRdb's copy keeps in-frame clones and lacks some. The profile shows more than 95,000 clones, about four fifths of them singletons. Study-wide results and limits: From baseline, blood top tumor clonotypes peaked at 2 weeks post-radiation.

The TCR sequence derives from a man aged 50-60 years with renal cell carcinoma. The source material was blood, sampled from a patient whose treatment included radiotherapy and nephrectomy.

The CDR3 here is CASSQEFGGVVETQYF. CDR3 sequence (DNA): TGCGCCAGCAGCCAAGAGTTTGGGGGGGTAGTAGAGACCCAGTACTTC. J is TRBJ2-5 and V is TRBV4-1; 7 bases are shared with TRBD2. V was clipped by 0 bases and J by 4 bases; unmatched bases: 8. The germline V gene encodes CDR1 MGHRA and CDR2 YSYEKL. CDR3 length: 16 residues.